Presented here are 21 T cell receptor beta chains from one specimen sequenced in a study of shared clonotypes between healthy human individuals. The data were produced by immunoSEQ multiplex PCR, yet TCRdb's version contains in-frame clones alone and is incomplete. The sample has about 2,100,000 clones, just over 90% seen once. CD45RO-negative, CCR7-positively selected cells formed the naive CD8 fraction, excluding terminally differentiated effector memory CD45RA+ cells. The sequenced sample consisted of naive CD8+ T cells from PBMCs. The source of these receptors is a young man in good health. Some clones in this sample may be carry-over from other donors' samples.

This sequence joins TRBV4-3 and TRBJ1-4, with TRBD1 identical over 7 bases. From germline, CDR1 is LGHNA and CDR2 YSLEER. The CDR3 covers 15 residues. V lost 0 bases and J lost 8; bases outside the gene matches: 6. The chain's CDR3 is CASSQDGPGGEKLFF. In DNA form, the CDR3 reads TGCGCCAGCAGCCAAGACGGACCAGGGGGAGAAAAACTGTTTTTT.

The chain employs TRBV9 and TRBJ2-1, with D perhaps matching TRBD2 (5 bases). Trimming cost V 0 bases and J 5 bases, with 21 bases left between them. The germline V gene has CDR1 SGDLS and CDR2 YYNGEE. The CDR3 runs to 18 residues. CDR3 residues: CASSVGPHPGLQDNEQFF. As DNA, the CDR3 is TGTGCCAGCAGCGTAGGGCCTCACCCCGGACTTCAAGACAATGAGCAGTTCTTC.

Details on this clone: The same CDR3 can be traced to other DNA sequences in this sample. The chain is built from TRBV7-9 and TRBJ2-5; TRBD2 is a possible D gene (5 bases). The V end lost 3 bases, the J end lost 4 bases, and 15 bases lay between the germline ends. There are 15 residues in the CDR3. The germline V gene has CDR1 SEHNR and CDR2 FQNEAQ (reference sequence). CDR3 sequence: CASSFLAGGGETQYF. CDR3 DNA: TGTGCCAGCAGCTTCCTCGCGGGCGGCGGAGAGACCCAGTACTTC.

The chain combines TRBV15 with TRBJ2-2, with D maybe TRBD1 (6 bases). The CDR3 has 17 amino acids. V was shortened by 5 bases and J by 0 bases, with 16 bases between the two germline ends. From germline, CDR1 is LNHNV and CDR2 YYDKDF (reference sequence). The CDR3 nucleotides read TGTGCCACCAGCCGCAACCGGGACATCGCGAACACCGGGGAGCTGTTTTTT. Amino acids: CATSRNRDIANTGELFF.

The chain employs TRBV7-2 and TRBJ2-7; D ambiguous. The ends were cut back, 3 bases at V and 2 bases at J, with 5 bases in the middle. CDR3 length: 12 residues. Germline CDR1 reads SGHTA; CDR2 reads FQGNSA. This chain's CDR3 is CASSFTTYEQYF. The CDR3 region has the DNA TGTGCCAGCAGCTTCACAACCTACGAGCAGTACTTC.

The V call is TRBV6-5, the J call TRBJ2-5; D is unclear. The CDR3 runs 14 residues. Germline loops: CDR1 MNHEY, CDR2 SVGAGI. Trimming stripped 3 bases from V and 5 bases from J, with 13 bases between. CDR3 amino acids: CASSYPEDLETQYF. CDR3 nucleotide sequence: TGTGCCAGCAGTTATCCAGAGGATTTGGAGACCCAGTACTTC.

Worth noting for this clone: The same CDR3 arises from other DNA sequences in this sample as well. The chain combines TRBV4-1 with TRBJ1-5; no clear D. The CDR3 has 14 amino acids. The ends were cut back, 0 bases at V and 0 bases at J, with 3 bases in the middle. The germline V gene has CDR1 MGHRA and CDR2 YSYEKL. The CDR3 region is CASSQDGSNQPQHF. The CDR3 coding sequence is TGCGCCAGCAGCCAAGATGGTAGCAATCAGCCCCAGCATTTT.

The chain carries TRBV19 and TRBJ1-5, with D perhaps TRBD1 (6 bases). The CDR3 sequence is 17 residues long. Per the germline V gene, CDR1 is LNHDA and CDR2 is SQIVND (reference sequence). V shed 6 bases and J shed 3 bases, with 21 bases lying between them. This CDR3 is CASRTSGTRGHNQPQHF. In nucleotides, the CDR3 is TGTGCCAGTAGAACGTCCGGGACCCGGGGGCACAATCAGCCCCAGCATTTT.

The gene calls are TRBV27 and TRBJ2-1; perhaps TRBD2 as D (5 bases). Germline-derived CDR1 and CDR2 are MNHEY and SMNVEV (reference sequence). The CDR3 contains 17 residues. Trimming left V 1 base short and J 5 bases short, with 18 bases between. The CDR3 DNA reads TGTGCCAGCAGTTTATTCGAGGGCCAGTTGGTCCACAATGAGCAGTTCTTC. Protein: CASSLFEGQLVHNEQFF.

V and J are TRBV27 and TRBJ2-7; 8 bases fit TRBD1. Per germline, CDR1 MNHEY and CDR2 SMNVEV (reference sequence). This CDR3 spans 14 amino acids. Trimming cost V 3 bases and J 3 bases; bases outside gene matches: 4. The CDR3: CASSFGQGFYEQYF. CDR3 nucleotides: TGTGCCAGCAGTTTCGGACAGGGATTCTACGAGCAGTACTTC.

This clone was observed a few times. The CDR3 protein is CASSFGQGMNTEAFF. DNA of the CDR3: TGTGCCAGCAGCTTCGGACAGGGGATGAACACTGAAGCTTTCTTT. The chain is built from TRBV7-9 and TRBJ1-1, with 9 bases fitting TRBD1. Germline values: CDR1 SEHNR, CDR2 FQNEAQ (reference sequence). CDR3 size: 15 residues. Trimming took 3 bases from V and 0 from J; bases not matched to a gene: 2.

V gene TRBV27 combines with J gene TRBJ2-5; 13 bases match TRBD2. Trimming at V came to 5 bases and at J to 1 base, leaving 7 bases not matched to a gene. The CDR3 spans 17 residues. The germline gives CDR1 MNHEY, CDR2 SMNVEV (reference sequence). CDR3 sequence (DNA): TGTGCCAGCAGTCGAAGACTAGCGGGAGGCCTCCAAGAGACCCAGTACTTC. Translated: CASSRRLAGGLQETQYF.

Remarks on this clone: Other nucleotide sequences in the sample specify the same CDR3. The genes are TRBV14 and TRBJ2-7, with D possibly matching TRBD2 (5 bases). CDR1 is SGHDN, CDR2 FVKESK, per germline. V dropped 2 bases and J dropped 6 bases, with 5 bases sitting between them. The CDR3 has 11 amino acids. The CDR3 reads CASSQRGEQYF. The CDR3 DNA sequence: TGTGCCAGCAGCCAACGGGGCGAGCAGTACTTC.

This chain links TRBV5-1 with TRBJ1-2, with no clear D. The V and J ends lost 2 bases and 5 bases respectively, with 10 bases between them. Per germline, CDR1 SGHRS and CDR2 YFSETQ. The CDR3 sequence is 13 residues long. This CDR3 reads CASSFGSQYGYTF. As DNA, the CDR3 is TGCGCCAGCAGCTTTGGCAGTCAGTATGGCTACACCTTC.

Concerning this clone itself: Other DNA variants within this sample encode the same CDR3. The chain couples TRBV7-9 to TRBJ2-3; D is uncertain. This CDR3 has 12 residues. Germline CDR1 and CDR2: SEHNR and FQNEAQ (reference sequence). With 2 bases removed from V and 6 bases from J, the gap between germline ends came to 6 bases. CDR3 amino acids: CASSLRPDTQYF. CDR3 DNA: TGTGCCAGCAGCTTACGACCCGATACGCAGTATTTT.

This rearrangement joins TRBV28 to TRBJ1-1, with D possibly TRBD1 on 5 matching bases. CDR3 length equals 12 residues. Per germline, CDR1 MDHEN and CDR2 SYDVKM. Trimming left V 9 bases short and J 2 bases short, with 10 bases between. The CDR3 DNA reads as TGTGCCAGGAACGGGGGAAACACTGAAGCTTTCTTT. This sequence encodes CARNGGNTEAFF. Looking up the rest from reference TRBV28 and TRBJ1-1 gives the full variable domain: DVKVTQSSRYLVKRTGEKVFLECVQDMDHENMFWYRQDPGLGLRLIYFSYDVKMKEKGDIPEGYSVSREKKERFSLILESASTNQTSMYLCARNGGNTEAFFGQGTRLTVV.

This clone was recorded only once. The genes are TRBV11-2 and TRBJ2-1; D is unresolved. Trimming shortened V by 6 bases and J by 7 bases, and 13 bases separated the two germline ends. The CDR3 is made up of 13 amino acids. In germline, CDR1 is SGHAT, CDR2 FQNNGV. The DNA for the CDR3 is TGTGCCAGCAGTACGACTGGGCATAATGAGCAGTTCTTC. Translation: CASSTTGHNEQFF.

J is TRBJ2-1 and V is TRBV7-3; 10 bases map to TRBD2. The germline gives CDR1 SGHTA, CDR2 FQGTGA. This CDR3 is 15 amino acids long. The V gene end was trimmed by 0 bases and the J gene end by 6 bases; junction bases not matched to a gene: 2. CDR3 amino acids: CASSLTPSGSNEQFF. The CDR3 nucleotides are TGTGCCAGCAGCTTAACGCCTAGCGGGAGCAATGAGCAGTTCTTC.

The gene calls are TRBV19 and TRBJ1-2; possible D gene TRBD1, 6 bases. The V gene's germline CDR1 is LNHDA and CDR2 SQIVND (reference sequence). The CDR3 covers 13 residues. The V gene lost 8 bases and the J gene lost 7 bases, with 17 bases spanning the gap. CDR3 residues: CASRRGGAIGYTF. For the CDR3, the DNA is TGTGCCAGTCGACGGGGGGGCGCGATTGGCTACACCTTC.

The chain couples TRBV19 to TRBJ1-1; D is ambiguous. CDR1 and CDR2 from the germline V gene are LNHDA and SQIVND (reference sequence). The length of the CDR3 is 12 residues. Trimming removed 3 bases from V and 11 bases from J, with 13 bases in between. The CDR3 here is CASSIAGERAFF. As DNA, the CDR3 is TGTGCCAGTAGTATCGCCGGGGAGAGGGCTTTCTTT.

The rearrangement uses TRBV6-5 and TRBJ2-7; 8 nucleotides align to TRBD1. Germline V lookup: CDR1 MNHEY, CDR2 SVGAGI. The V gene end was trimmed by 0 bases and the J gene end by 2 bases; junction bases not matched to a gene: 6. CDR3 size: 16 residues. This CDR3 is CASSYSVGQDTYEQYF. The CDR3 DNA follows: TGTGCCAGCAGTTACTCGGTGGGACAGGACACCTACGAGCAGTACTTC.